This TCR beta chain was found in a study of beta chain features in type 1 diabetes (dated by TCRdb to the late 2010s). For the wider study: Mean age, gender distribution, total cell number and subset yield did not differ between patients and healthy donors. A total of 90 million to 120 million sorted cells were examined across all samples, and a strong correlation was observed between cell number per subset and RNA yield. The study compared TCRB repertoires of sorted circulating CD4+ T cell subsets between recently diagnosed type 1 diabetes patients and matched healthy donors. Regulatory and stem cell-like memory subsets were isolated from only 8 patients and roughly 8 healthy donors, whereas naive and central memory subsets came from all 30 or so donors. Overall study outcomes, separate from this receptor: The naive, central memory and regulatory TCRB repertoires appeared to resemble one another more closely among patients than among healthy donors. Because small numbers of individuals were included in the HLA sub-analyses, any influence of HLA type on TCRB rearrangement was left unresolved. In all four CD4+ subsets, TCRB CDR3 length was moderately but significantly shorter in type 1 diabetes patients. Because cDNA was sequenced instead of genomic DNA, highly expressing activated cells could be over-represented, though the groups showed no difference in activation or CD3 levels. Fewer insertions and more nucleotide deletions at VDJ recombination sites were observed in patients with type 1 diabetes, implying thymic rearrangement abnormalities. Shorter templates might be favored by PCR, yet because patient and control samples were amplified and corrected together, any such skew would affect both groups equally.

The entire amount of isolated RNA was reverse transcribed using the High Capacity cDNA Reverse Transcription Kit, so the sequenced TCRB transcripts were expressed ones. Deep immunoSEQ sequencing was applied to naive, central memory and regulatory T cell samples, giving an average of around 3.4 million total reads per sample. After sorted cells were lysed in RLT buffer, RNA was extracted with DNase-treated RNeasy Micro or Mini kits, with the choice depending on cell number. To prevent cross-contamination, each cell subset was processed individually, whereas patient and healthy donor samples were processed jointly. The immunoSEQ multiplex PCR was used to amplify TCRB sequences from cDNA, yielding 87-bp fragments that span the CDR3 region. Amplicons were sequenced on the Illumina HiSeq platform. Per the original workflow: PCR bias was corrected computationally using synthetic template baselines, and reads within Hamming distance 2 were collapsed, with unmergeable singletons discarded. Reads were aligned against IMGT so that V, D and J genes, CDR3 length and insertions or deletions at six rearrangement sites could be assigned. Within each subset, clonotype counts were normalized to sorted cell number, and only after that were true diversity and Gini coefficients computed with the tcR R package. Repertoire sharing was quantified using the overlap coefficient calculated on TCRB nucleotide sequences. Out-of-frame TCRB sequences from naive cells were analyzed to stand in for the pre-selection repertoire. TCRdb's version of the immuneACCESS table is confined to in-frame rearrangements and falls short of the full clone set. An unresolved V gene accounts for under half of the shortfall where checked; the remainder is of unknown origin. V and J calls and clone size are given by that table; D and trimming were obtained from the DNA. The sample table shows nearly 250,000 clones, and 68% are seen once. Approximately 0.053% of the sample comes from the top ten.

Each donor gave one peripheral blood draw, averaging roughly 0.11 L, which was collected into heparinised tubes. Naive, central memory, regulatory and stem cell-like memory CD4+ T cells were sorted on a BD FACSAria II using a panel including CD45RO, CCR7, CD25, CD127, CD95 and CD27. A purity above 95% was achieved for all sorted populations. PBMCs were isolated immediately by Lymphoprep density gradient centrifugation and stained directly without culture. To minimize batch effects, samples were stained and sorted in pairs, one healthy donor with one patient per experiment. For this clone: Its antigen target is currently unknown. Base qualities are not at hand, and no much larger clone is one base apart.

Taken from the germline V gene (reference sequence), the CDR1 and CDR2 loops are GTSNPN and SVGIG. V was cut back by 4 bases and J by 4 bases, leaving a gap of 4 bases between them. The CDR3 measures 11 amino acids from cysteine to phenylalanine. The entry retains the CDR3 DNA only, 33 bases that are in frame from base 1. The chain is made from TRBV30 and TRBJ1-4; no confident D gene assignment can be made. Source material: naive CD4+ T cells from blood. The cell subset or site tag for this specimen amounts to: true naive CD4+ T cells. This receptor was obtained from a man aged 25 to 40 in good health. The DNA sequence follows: TGTGCCTGGAACCTTAATGAAAAACTGTTTTTT. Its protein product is CAWNLNEKLFF.